A single sample is the source of the 26 T cell receptor beta chains below, sequenced in a study of human T cells and chemical hapten exposure. TCRdb fed the RACE reads into MiXCR, producing one record per CDR3 protein. Of 50,000 to 65,000 distinct CDR3 sequences listed, around 7% are singletons. Time point in this sample: pre-sensitization, week 0. Specified treatment: therapeutic diphenylcyclopropenone sensitization with weekly scalp DPC. This sample comprised whole blood, obtained in connection with sensitization to the hapten diphenylcyclopropenone (DPC). The receptors shown here come from a woman between 25 and 40 years old with alopecia areata. Some clones in this sample may be carry-over from other donors' samples.

Ten or more counts support this clonotype. V is TRBV20-1 and J is TRBJ2-5, with TRBD1 matching over 7 bases. Germline CDR1 and CDR2: DFQATT and SNEGSKA (reference sequence). The ends lost 4 bases at V and 2 bases at J; junction bases unmatched: 4. This CDR3 comprises 13 residues. The CDR3 DNA is TGCAGTGCTACAGGGACAGCTCAAGAGACCCAGTACTTC. This sequence encodes CSATGTAQETQYF.

This clonotype was observed at least ten times. This chain uses TRBV20-1 with TRBJ1-6; TRBD1 might be the D (5 bases). Trimming removed 5 bases from V and 6 bases from J, with 17 bases in between. The CDR3 is 15 residues long. Germline V lookup: CDR1 DFQATT, CDR2 SNEGSKA (reference sequence). Here the CDR3 DNA reads TGCAGTGCTTCCCCAGGGACGCGTTCTAATTCACCCCTCCACTTT. Translation gives CSASPGTRSNSPLHF.

This clonotype appeared many times. This chain connects TRBV20-1 to TRBJ1-6; D gene ambiguous. The germline V and J ends were trimmed by 4 bases and 7 bases, with 11 bases remaining between them. Per the germline V gene, CDR1 is DFQATT and CDR2 is SNEGSKA (reference sequence). The CDR3 runs to 13 residues. The CDR3 loop reads CSATRSENSPLHF. The CDR3 DNA follows: TGCAGTGCTACAAGGAGTGAGAATTCACCCCTCCACTTT.

This clonotype was counted at least ten times. The rearrangement links TRBV20-1 to TRBJ2-3, with 8 bases that match TRBD2. The CDR3 covers 13 residues. The germline V gene encodes CDR1 DFQATT and CDR2 SNEGSKA (reference sequence). The CDR3 DNA sequence: TGCTCGGGCACTAGCGGACCCACAGATACGCAGTATTTT. Translated, it gives CSGTSGPTDTQYF.

Ten or more counts support this clonotype. V usage is TRBV7-9 and J usage is TRBJ2-7; D gene unclear. Germline-derived CDR1 and CDR2 are SEHNR and FQNEAQ (reference sequence). CDR3 length: 14 residues. Trimming took 1 base from V and 4 from J, leaving 11 bases between them. In DNA form, the CDR3 reads TGTGCCAGCAGCTTAGGCCAGCTCAAATACGAGCAGTACTTC. Its protein product is CASSLGQLKYEQYF.

This clonotype has ten or more counts. The V gene is TRBV12-3 or TRBV12-4, the J gene TRBJ2-5; tentative D call: TRBD2 (5 bases). Trimming pared 3 bases from V and 1 base from J, leaving 9 bases between. This CDR3 spans 14 amino acids. This CDR3 is CASSFVLGQETQYF. The CDR3 DNA follows: TGTGCCAGCAGTTTTGTACTAGGCCAAGAGACCCAGTACTTC.

Notes on this clonotype: Given a much more abundant clone one base away, this may be a read error. CDR3: CASSAGQGRGDTF. CDR3 DNA sequence: TGTGCCAGCAGTGCCGGACAGGGCCGGGGCGACACCTTC. The V call is TRBV2, the J call TRBJ1-2; 8 bases match TRBD1. The CDR3 spans 13 residues. Trimming took 4 bases from V and 12 from J; bases not matched to a gene: 10. The germline gives CDR1 SNHLY, CDR2 FYNNEI.

As to this clonotype: One base away lies a much larger clone, so this may be a sequencing read error. The CDR3 nucleotides read TGTGCCAGCCGGTGGCTAAATGAAGCTTTCTTT. This translates into CASRWLNEAFF. The gene calls are TRBV12-3 or TRBV12-4 and TRBJ1-1; D is unclear. This CDR3 has 11 residues. V was pared by 8 bases and J by 7 bases, with 11 bases between.

The sample holds many counts of this clonotype. The chain is built from TRBV7-4 and TRBJ2-4; 13 bases agree with TRBD2. J gave up 0 bases and V 4 bases, and 15 bases lay outside the gene matches. The CDR3 consists of 21 residues. Germline lookup yields CDR1 SGHVT and CDR2 SQSDAQ. CDR3 region: CASSSDSGLAGELKAKNIQYF. Here the CDR3 DNA reads TGTGCCAGCAGCTCCGATTCTGGACTAGCGGGGGAACTAAAAGCCAAAAACATTCAGTACTTC.

This clonotype was seen only a few times. The genes are TRBV20-1 and TRBJ1-2; D ambiguous. This CDR3 spans 16 amino acids. Per the germline V gene, CDR1 is DFQATT and CDR2 is SNEGSKA (reference sequence). V was pared by 0 bases and J by 3 bases, with 17 bases between. CDR3 sequence (DNA): TGCAGTGCTAGAGATCAGAGTCAGGCGGTACACTATGGCTACACCTTC. Amino acid sequence: CSARDQSQAVHYGYTF.

This clonotype was detected many times. This chain connects TRBV4-1 to TRBJ1-1; maybe TRBD1 (5 bases). The CDR3 contains 14 residues. Germline assignment: CDR1 MGHRA and CDR2 YSYEKL. The V end was cut by 5 bases, the J end by 1 base, with 11 bases between. CDR3: CASSFGTKNTEAFF. The CDR3 nucleotides are TGCGCCAGCAGCTTTGGGACTAAGAACACTGAAGCTTTCTTT.

The sample holds many counts of this clonotype. The chain links TRBV11-2 to TRBJ2-2, with 14 bases matching TRBD2. Germline-derived CDR1 and CDR2 are SGHAT and FQNNGV. The CDR3 has 17 amino acids. J was trimmed by 4 bases and V by 5 bases; bases with no gene match: 6. CDR3 residues: CASSRLAGGLPTGELFF. In DNA, the CDR3 is TGTGCCAGCAGCAGACTAGCGGGGGGGCTCCCCACCGGGGAGCTGTTTTTT.

This clonotype was seen repeatedly, ten times or more. The rearrangement uses TRBV2 and TRBJ1-2; 8 nucleotides align to TRBD1. V trimming: 6 bases; J trimming: 7 bases; junction bases outside the gene matches: 10. Germline lookup yields CDR1 SNHLY and CDR2 FYNNEI. The CDR3 has 14 amino acids. The CDR3 DNA sequence: TGTGCCAGCAGCCCCGGACAGGGACTAGGTGGCTACACCTTC. Protein: CASSPGQGLGGYTF.

This clonotype was seen more than once but under ten times. The V and J genes are TRBV6-5 and TRBJ2-3; D unclear. V lost 7 bases and J 1 base, leaving 12 bases between the germline ends. CDR1 and CDR2 from the germline V gene are MNHEY and SVGAGI. The CDR3 contains 14 residues. The CDR3 sequence is CASTADSGTDTQYF. CDR3 in DNA: TGTGCCAGCACGGCAGATTCAGGCACAGATACGCAGTATTTT.

This clonotype occurred many times. The chain combines TRBV10-3 with TRBJ1-1; D is perhaps TRBD1 (5 bases). Looked up from germline, CDR1 is ENHRY and CDR2 is SYGVKD. This CDR3 has 16 amino acids. The germline V and J ends were trimmed by 0 bases and 4 bases, with 15 bases remaining between them. CDR3 sequence reads: CAISESPAGGGTEAFF. The CDR3 DNA reads TGTGCCATCAGTGAGTCCCCAGCTGGCGGGGGCACTGAAGCTTTCTTT.

This clonotype was observed at least ten times. The chain couples TRBV20-1 to TRBJ1-1, with 7 bases matching TRBD1. Germline V gene sequence: CDR1 DFQATT, CDR2 SNEGSKA (reference sequence). The CDR3 runs to 13 residues. With 6 bases clipped from V and 1 base from J, the junction kept 5 bases outside the gene matches. CDR3 in amino acids: CSAQTGKNTEAFF. The CDR3, as DNA: TGCAGTGCCCAGACAGGGAAGAACACTGAAGCTTTCTTT.

This clonotype was recorded at least ten times. The genes are TRBV10-3 and TRBJ1-5; 8 bases agree with TRBD1. The CDR3 length is 16 residues. Trimming removed 2 bases from V and 2 bases from J; junction bases left unmatched: 5. Germline assignment: CDR1 ENHRY and CDR2 SYGVKD. This CDR3 is CAISETGGEGNQPQHF. CDR3 bases: TGTGCCATCAGTGAGACAGGGGGAGAGGGCAATCAGCCCCAGCATTTT.

V gene TRBV30 combines with J gene TRBJ1-4, with unresolved D. Germline V gene data show CDR1 as GTSNPN and CDR2 as SVGIG (reference sequence). Trimming left V 2 bases short and J 6 bases short, with 10 bases between. The CDR3 sequence is 13 residues long. The CDR3 here is CAWSLRRDEKLFF. In DNA form, the CDR3 reads TGTGCCTGGAGTCTACGGCGAGATGAAAAACTGTTTTTT. Full variable domain (rest looked up from reference TRBV30 and TRBJ1-4): SQTIHQWPATLVQPVGSPLSLECTVEGTSNPNLYWYRQAAGRGLQLLFYSVGIGQISSEVPQNLSASRPQDRQFILSSKKLLLSDSGFYLCAWSLRRDEKLFFGSGTQLSVL.

Remarks on this clonotype: One end of the junction fails to match germline, which may point to a read error. The rearrangement links TRBV20-1 to TRBJ1-6, with D possibly TRBD1 on 6 matching bases. Germline values: CDR1 DFQATT, CDR2 SNEGSKA (reference sequence). The CDR3 loop spans 12 amino acids. The DNA of the CDR3 is TGCAGTGCCAGAGCAGGGGATTCACCCCTCCACTTT. Residues: CSARAGDSPLHF.

Ten or more counts support this clonotype. The rearrangement links TRBV12-3 or TRBV12-4 to TRBJ1-2; TRBD1 aligns across 8 bases. The CDR3 contains 16 residues. After removal of 4 bases from V and 4 bases from J, the junction contained 11 bases not matched to a gene. CDR3 DNA: TGTGCCAGCAGTTCAGGGGGCGCTGGGGCCGGCTATGGCTACACCTTC. Translation gives CASSSGGAGAGYGYTF.

Ten or more counts support this clonotype. J is TRBJ2-1 and V is TRBV2, with D unresolved. Between the trimmed V and J ends, which lost 2 bases and 4 bases, there was a span of 6 bases. The germline CDR1 and CDR2 sequences are SNHLY and FYNNEI. The CDR3 sequence is 13 residues long. CDR3 sequence: CASSEMRYNEQFF. The DNA of the CDR3 is TGTGCCAGCAGTGAAATGAGGTACAATGAGCAGTTCTTC.

The chain uses TRBV20-1 and TRBJ1-5; 10 nucleotides line up with TRBD1. CDR1 and CDR2 (germline): DFQATT, SNEGSKA (reference sequence). This CDR3 has 14 residues. Unmatched junction bases numbered 5, after V lost 3 bases and J lost 6 bases. CDR3 protein: CSARRQGAGQPQHF. The DNA of the CDR3 is TGCAGTGCTAGGAGACAGGGGGCAGGTCAGCCCCAGCATTTT.

This clonotype was seen ten or more times. The chain recombines TRBV5-1 with TRBJ1-1; 11 bases agree with TRBD1. This CDR3 is 17 amino acids long. Germline V gene sequence: CDR1 SGHRS, CDR2 YFSETQ. Trimming removed 4 bases from V and 5 bases from J; junction bases left unmatched: 13. The CDR3 sequence is CASSPGRDRGRGTEAFF. The CDR3 DNA reads as TGCGCCAGCAGCCCTGGTCGGGACAGGGGGAGAGGAACTGAAGCTTTCTTT. The complete variable domain, with remaining parts taken from reference TRBV5-1 and TRBJ1-1, reads KAGVTQTPRYLIKTRGQQVTLSCSPISGHRSVSWYQQTPGQGLQFLFEYFSETQRNKGNFPGRFSGRQFSNSRSEMNVSTLELGDSALYLCASSPGRDRGRGTEAFFGQGTRLTVV.

This clonotype was seen at least ten times. The chain carries TRBV7-9 and TRBJ2-7; TRBD2 matches 9 bases. V was clipped by 5 bases and J by 0 bases; unmatched bases: 8. CDR3 length: 16 residues. Germline assignment: CDR1 SEHNR and CDR2 FQNEAQ (reference sequence). CDR3 protein: CASSGATSGSSYEQYF. CDR3 in DNA: TGTGCCAGCAGCGGAGCGACTAGCGGAAGCTCCTACGAGCAGTACTTC.

This clonotype was seen a handful of times. This chain links TRBV6-1 with TRBJ1-2; 10 bases are shared with TRBD1. Per the germline V gene, CDR1 is MNHNS and CDR2 is SASEGT. The junction had 8 bases not matched to a gene; V was cut back by 8 bases and J by 2 bases. This CDR3 is 15 amino acids long. The CDR3 is CASATTGGVNYGYTF. CDR3 nucleotide sequence: TGTGCCAGCGCGACGACAGGGGGCGTCAACTATGGCTACACCTTC.

At least ten counts were recorded for this clonotype. The chain recombines TRBV6-1 with TRBJ2-7; 8 bases fit TRBD1. Germline assignment: CDR1 MNHNS and CDR2 SASEGT. Trimming at V came to 6 bases and at J to 6 bases, leaving 7 bases not matched to a gene. This CDR3 region has 13 residues. This chain's CDR3 is CASRTGVLREQYF. The DNA of the CDR3 is TGTGCCAGCAGGACAGGGGTATTGCGCGAGCAGTACTTC.